This TCR beta chain was profiled in a study of cytomegalovirus exposure and HLA in healthy donors. Overall study context: Early release data held 85 million or so unique TCRs from HLA-typed donors.

This CDR3 has 15 residues. From germline, CDR1 is PRHDT and CDR2 FYEKMQ (reference sequence). V gave up 1 base and J gave up 8 bases; unmatched junction bases: 6. Primers included in the PCR were 60 Vbeta and 13 Jbeta primers. The data were produced by immunoSEQ multiplex PCR, yet TCRdb's version contains in-frame clones alone and is incomplete. The sample lists about 230,000 clones, around four fifths seen once, with about 2.5% in the top ten. Overall study findings and caveats: Sequences of the TCR beta chain were said to predict the HLA-A and HLA-B alleles of most subjects accurately. In a later analysis, TCR association rates varied by HLA locus: DRB1 most, HLA-C fewest.

A remark on this clone: The antigen is not known.

This sequence originates from a woman aged 60-70 years in good health and CMV-seropositive. Sample: PBMCs. The rearrangement uses TRBV13 and TRBJ2-1; the match to TRBD1 covers 9 bases. CDR3 residues: CASSLDRGRVYEQFF. DNA for the CDR3: TGTGCCAGCAGCTTAGACAGGGGGCGCGTCTATGAGCAGTTCTTC.